The 26 T cell receptor beta chains below come from one sample, sequenced in a study of blood T cell repertoires in COVID-19. Produced via immunoSEQ multiplex PCR; TCRdb's table is partial and in-frame only. The sample records roughly 250,000 clones, roughly 88% being singletons. Source material: peripheral blood. These receptors came from a woman between 25 and 40 years old with acute or convalescent COVID-19.

In its sample, this clone was seen once. This chain uses TRBV7-2 with TRBJ1-3, with D hard to call. Germline CDR1 and CDR2: SGHTA and FQGNSA. Trimming stripped 5 bases from V and 0 bases from J, with 14 bases between. This CDR3 has 16 residues. The CDR3: CASSGYRGSSGNTIYF. CDR3 bases: TGTGCCAGCAGCGGGTACCGGGGTAGCTCTGGAAACACCATATATTTT.

V is TRBV19 and J is TRBJ1-1; D uncertain. V dropped 6 bases and J dropped 1 base, with 12 bases sitting between them. This CDR3 is 14 amino acids long. Per germline, CDR1 LNHDA and CDR2 SQIVND (reference sequence). CDR3: CASSPGIQNTEAFF. The CDR3 coding sequence is TGTGCCAGTAGCCCCGGGATCCAGAACACTGAAGCTTTCTTT.

This chain joins TRBV6-2 or TRBV6-3 and TRBJ2-2; 8 nucleotides line up with TRBD2. The CDR3 is 17 amino acids. J was trimmed by 3 bases and V by 3 bases; bases with no gene match: 9. Germline lookup yields CDR1 MNHEY and CDR2 SVGEGT. The CDR3 sequence: CASSYISGGGYTGELFF. In DNA form, the CDR3 reads TGTGCCAGCAGTTATATATCGGGAGGGGGTTACACCGGGGAGCTGTTTTTT.

The genes are TRBV4-3 and TRBJ2-7, with TRBD2 identical over 9 bases. The CDR3 is 16 amino acids. CDR1 and CDR2 from the germline V gene are LGHNA and YSLEER. V trimming: 0 bases; J trimming: 2 bases; junction bases outside the gene matches: 5. As DNA, the CDR3 is TGCGCCAGCAGCCAAGACGGGACTAGCTTCCCCTACGAGCAGTACTTC. This encodes CASSQDGTSFPYEQYF.

This clone has just one count. The chain joins TRBV7-2 to TRBJ2-1; 11 bases line up with TRBD2. This CDR3 comprises 16 residues. Germline assignment: CDR1 SGHTA and CDR2 FQGNSA. V lost 1 base and J lost 6; bases outside the gene matches: 5. In DNA form, the CDR3 reads TGTGCCAGCAGCTTAGATCCTAGCGGGAGGCCCAATGAGCAGTTCTTC. Protein sequence: CASSLDPSGRPNEQFF.

V usage is TRBV5-1 and J usage is TRBJ2-1, with TRBD1 matching over 9 bases. The V gene's germline CDR1 is SGHRS and CDR2 YFSETQ. V dropped 4 bases and J dropped 5; count of bases not matched to a gene: 7. This CDR3 spans 15 amino acids. The CDR3 nucleotides read TGCGCCAGCAGCCCGGGACAGGGTGCACACAATGAGCAGTTCTTC. Residues: CASSPGQGAHNEQFF.

The chain couples TRBV20-1 to TRBJ1-1; D remains ambiguous. The length of the CDR3 is 11 residues. The V end was cut by 6 bases, the J end by 5 bases, with 10 bases between. Per germline, CDR1 DFQATT and CDR2 SNEGSKA (reference sequence). The CDR3: CSAFLLTEAFF. CDR3 bases: TGCAGTGCGTTTTTGCTAACTGAAGCTTTCTTT.

V is TRBV5-6 and J is TRBJ2-1, with a tentative D call TRBD2 (5 bases). V gave up 0 bases and J gave up 13 bases, with 8 bases separating them. This CDR3 has 11 residues. CDR1 is SGHDT and CDR2 is YYEEEE in the germline V gene. CDR3 loop: CASSLGSVQFF. The CDR3 DNA reads TGTGCCAGCAGCTTGGGTAGCGTACAGTTCTTC.

This chain joins TRBV5-5 and TRBJ2-3, with unresolved D. Germline lookup yields CDR1 SGHKS and CDR2 YYEKEE (reference sequence). This CDR3 is built from 13 residues. V was trimmed by 0 bases and J by 1 base, leaving 3 bases between them. The chain's CDR3 is CASSLGGTDTQYF. For the CDR3, the DNA is TGTGCCAGCAGCTTGGGCGGCACAGATACGCAGTATTTT.

The chain joins TRBV10-3 to TRBJ1-5; tentatively, D is TRBD1 (5 bases). The V gene's germline CDR1 is ENHRY and CDR2 SYGVKD. This CDR3 contains 15 residues. V was pared by 0 bases and J by 6 bases, with 12 bases between. The CDR3 nucleotides read TGTGCCATCAGTGAGTCTCAAGGGGTTGGTCAGCCCCAGCATTTT. Protein: CAISESQGVGQPQHF.

DNA for the CDR3: TGTGCCAGCAGTTGGCTAGATACGCAGTATTTT. As protein: CASSWLDTQYF. The J gene is TRBJ2-3, the V gene TRBV6-2 or TRBV6-3; the D is unclear. The CDR3 totals 11 residues. The germline V gene has CDR1 MNHEY and CDR2 SVGEGT. The V end was cut by 4 bases, the J end by 5 bases, with 4 bases between.

The chain carries TRBV9 and TRBJ1-1; 9 nucleotides agree with TRBD1. CDR3 length: 16 amino acids. Germline values: CDR1 SGDLS, CDR2 YYNGEE. V gave up 4 bases and J gave up 4 bases; unmatched junction bases: 11. DNA of the CDR3: TGTGCCAGCAGCCCTCGACAGGGGGGCGGGAGCACTGAAGCTTTCTTT. Translating it yields CASSPRQGGGSTEAFF.

The chain employs TRBV2 and TRBJ2-1, with a possible D match to TRBD2 (5 bases). Trimming pared 5 bases from V and 2 bases from J, leaving 19 bases between. This CDR3 has 17 residues. Per germline, CDR1 SNHLY and CDR2 FYNNEI. The CDR3 reads CASSMEAGRYTYNEQFF. The DNA of the CDR3 is TGTGCCAGCAGTATGGAGGCGGGCAGATACACCTACAATGAGCAGTTCTTC.

This clone was picked up a small number of times. The CDR3 region is CAWSVQATNEKLFF. CDR3 sequence (DNA): TGTGCCTGGAGTGTACAGGCGACTAATGAAAAACTGTTTTTT. The chain carries TRBV30 and TRBJ1-4; tentatively, D is TRBD1 (5 bases). Germline CDR1 GTSNPN, CDR2 SVGIG (reference sequence). CDR3 length: 14 amino acids. V dropped 0 bases and J dropped 2 bases, with 7 bases sitting between them.

The V call is TRBV19, the J call TRBJ2-1; 11 bases are shared with TRBD2. Trimming at V came to 5 bases and at J to 7 bases, leaving 7 bases not matched to a gene. The CDR3 has 15 residues. The germline V gene encodes CDR1 LNHDA and CDR2 SQIVND (reference sequence). CDR3 residues: CASSPTSGIMNEQFF. The CDR3 DNA follows: TGTGCCAGTAGTCCGACTAGCGGGATTATGAATGAGCAGTTCTTC.

V gene TRBV29-1 combines with J gene TRBJ1-2; 9 positions match TRBD1. V gave up 7 bases and J gave up 1 base; unmatched junction bases: 4. Germline CDR1 SQVTM, CDR2 ANQGSEA. CDR3 length: 13 amino acids. The chain's CDR3 is CSAGTGINYGYTF. The CDR3 nucleotides are TGCAGCGCAGGGACAGGGATTAACTATGGCTACACCTTC.

J is TRBJ2-4 and V is TRBV6-4, with a weak D call TRBD1 (5 bases). Trimming cost V 2 bases and J 9 bases, with 17 bases left between them. The germline CDR1 and CDR2 sequences are MRHNA and SNTAGT. The CDR3 is 15 residues long. CDR3 residues: CASSDIDRPFGIQYF. DNA for the CDR3: TGTGCCAGCAGTGACATAGACAGACCCTTTGGCATTCAGTACTTC.

V gene TRBV3-1 (or the pseudogene TRBV3-2) combines with J gene TRBJ2-7, with D unclear. CDR3 length equals 16 residues. Germline lookup yields CDR1 LGHDT and CDR2 YNNKEL (reference sequence). V lost 1 base and J lost 3, with 16 bases in between. The CDR3 reads CASSQGNAYYFYEQYF. Written as DNA, the CDR3 is TGTGCCAGCAGCCAAGGAAATGCATACTACTTCTACGAGCAGTACTTC.

The genes are TRBV19 and TRBJ1-3; 8 nucleotides align to TRBD1. Germline V gives CDR1 LNHDA, CDR2 SQIVND (reference sequence). The CDR3 has 13 amino acids. Trimming removed 9 bases from V and 4 bases from J; junction bases left unmatched: 5. CDR3 sequence: CASTGQGGNTIYF. Here the CDR3 DNA reads TGTGCCAGCACAGGACAGGGCGGAAACACCATATATTTT. Based on the CDR3 plus reference TRBV19 and TRBJ1-3, the full variable domain is DGGITQSPKYLFRKEGQNVTLSCEQNLNHDAMYWYRQDPGQGLRLIYYSQIVNDFQKGDIAEGYSVSREKKESFPLTVTSAQKNPTAFYLCASTGQGGNTIYFGEGSWLTVV.

This chain links TRBV28 with TRBJ1-4; D remains ambiguous. CDR1 is MDHEN, CDR2 SYDVKM, per germline. This CDR3 has 14 residues. The V end lost 3 bases, the J end lost 8 bases, and 13 bases lay between the germline ends. CDR3: CASSFSGDGEKLFF. The CDR3 DNA follows: TGTGCCAGCAGTTTTTCCGGGGATGGCGAAAAACTGTTTTTT.

Here the CDR3 reads CASSREYEQYF. As DNA, the CDR3 is TGTGCCAGCAGTCGGGAGTACGAGCAGTACTTC. V gene TRBV12-3 or TRBV12-4 combines with J gene TRBJ2-7, with D possibly matching TRBD2 (6 bases). There are 11 residues in the CDR3. V lost 5 bases to trimming and J lost 4 bases, with 6 bases between them.

The genes are TRBV5-1 and TRBJ2-7; 8 bases match TRBD2. The CDR3 length is 15 residues. V dropped 5 bases and J dropped 0; count of bases not matched to a gene: 7. Germline loops: CDR1 SGHRS, CDR2 YFSETQ. CDR3 in amino acids: CASSPTTSVSYEQYF. CDR3 DNA sequence: TGCGCCAGCAGTCCGACGACTAGCGTCTCCTACGAGCAGTACTTC. Full variable domain (rest looked up from reference TRBV5-1 and TRBJ2-7): KAGVTQTPRYLIKTRGQQVTLSCSPISGHRSVSWYQQTPGQGLQFLFEYFSETQRNKGNFPGRFSGRQFSNSRSEMNVSTLELGDSALYLCASSPTTSVSYEQYFGPGTRLTVT.

This chain connects TRBV3-1 (or the pseudogene TRBV3-2) to TRBJ1-4; maybe TRBD1 (5 bases). The germline V gene has CDR1 LGHDT and CDR2 YNNKEL (reference sequence). With 1 base removed from V and 0 bases from J, the gap between germline ends came to 12 bases. There are 17 residues in the CDR3. CDR3 sequence reads: CASSQGDLGATNEKLFF. As DNA, the CDR3 is TGTGCCAGCAGCCAAGGTGATCTAGGGGCAACTAATGAAAAACTGTTTTTT.

This clone has a handful of counts. This sequence joins TRBV10-3 and TRBJ1-4, with a tentative D call TRBD1 (5 bases). CDR3 length equals 13 residues. CDR1 is ENHRY and CDR2 is SYGVKD in the germline V gene. Trimming pared 6 bases from V and 1 base from J, leaving 6 bases between. The CDR3 DNA is TGTGCCATCAGCGGGGGAACTAATGAAAAACTGTTTTTT. This codes for CAISGGTNEKLFF.

CDR3 in amino acids: CGNPGHGYEQYF. The CDR3 bases are TGTGGGAACCCGGGACACGGCTACGAGCAGTACTTC. The genes are TRBV9 and TRBJ2-7; D may be TRBD1 (6 bases). The germline V gene encodes CDR1 SGDLS and CDR2 YYNGEE. CDR3 length equals 12 residues.

J is TRBJ2-5 and V is TRBV9; TRBD1 matches at 7 bases. Germline values: CDR1 SGDLS, CDR2 YYNGEE. J lost 3 bases, V lost 2 bases, and 7 bases had no gene match. This CDR3 is 15 amino acids long. The CDR3 nucleotides read TGTGCCAGCAGCGTGACAGGGTTTAAGGAAGAGACCCAGTACTTC. Amino acids: CASSVTGFKEETQYF.